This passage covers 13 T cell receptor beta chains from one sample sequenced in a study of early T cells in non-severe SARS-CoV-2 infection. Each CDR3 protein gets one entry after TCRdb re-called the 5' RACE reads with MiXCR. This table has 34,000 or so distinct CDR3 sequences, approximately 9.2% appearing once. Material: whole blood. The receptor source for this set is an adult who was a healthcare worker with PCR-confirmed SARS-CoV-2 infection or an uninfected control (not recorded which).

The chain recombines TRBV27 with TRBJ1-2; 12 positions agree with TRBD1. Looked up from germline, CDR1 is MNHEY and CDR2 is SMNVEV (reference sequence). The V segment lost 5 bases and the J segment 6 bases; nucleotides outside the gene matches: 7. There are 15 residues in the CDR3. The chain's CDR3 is CASSTPGQGADGYTF. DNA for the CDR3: TGTGCCAGCAGTACACCGGGACAGGGGGCTGATGGCTACACCTTC.

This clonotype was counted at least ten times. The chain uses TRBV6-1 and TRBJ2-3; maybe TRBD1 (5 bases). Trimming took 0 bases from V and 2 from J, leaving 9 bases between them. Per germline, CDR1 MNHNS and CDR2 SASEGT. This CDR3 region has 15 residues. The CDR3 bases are TGTGCCAGCAGTGAAGCAGGGGCGCACACAGATACGCAGTATTTT. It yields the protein CASSEAGAHTDTQYF.

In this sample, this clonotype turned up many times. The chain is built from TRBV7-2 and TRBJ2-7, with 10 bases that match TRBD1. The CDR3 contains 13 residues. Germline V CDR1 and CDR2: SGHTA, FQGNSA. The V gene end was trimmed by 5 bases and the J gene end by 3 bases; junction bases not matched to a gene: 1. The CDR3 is CASSRTGGYEQYF. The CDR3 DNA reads TGTGCCAGCAGCCGGACAGGGGGCTACGAGCAGTACTTC.

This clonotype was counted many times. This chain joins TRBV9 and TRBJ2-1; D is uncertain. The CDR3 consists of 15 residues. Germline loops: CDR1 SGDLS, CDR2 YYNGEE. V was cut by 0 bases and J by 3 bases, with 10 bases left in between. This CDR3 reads CASSVEGPNYNEQFF. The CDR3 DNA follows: TGTGCCAGCAGCGTAGAAGGACCGAACTACAATGAGCAGTTCTTC.

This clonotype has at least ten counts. The CDR3 coding sequence is TGCAGTGCTAGAGGTGAGGGACAGTTAAATCAGCCCCAGCATTTT. This encodes CSARGEGQLNQPQHF. The rearrangement links TRBV20-1 to TRBJ1-5; TRBD1 aligns across 7 bases. This CDR3 is built from 15 residues. V shed 1 base, J shed 4 bases, and the junction held 7 bases outside the gene matches. The germline gives CDR1 DFQATT, CDR2 SNEGSKA (reference sequence).

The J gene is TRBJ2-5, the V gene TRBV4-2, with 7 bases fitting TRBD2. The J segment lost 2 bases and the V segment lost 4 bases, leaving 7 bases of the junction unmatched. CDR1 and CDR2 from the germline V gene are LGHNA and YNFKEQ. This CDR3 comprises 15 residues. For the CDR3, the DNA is TGTGCCAGCAGCCCTCGACTAGCAAGGCAAGAGACCCAGTACTTC. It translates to CASSPRLARQETQYF.

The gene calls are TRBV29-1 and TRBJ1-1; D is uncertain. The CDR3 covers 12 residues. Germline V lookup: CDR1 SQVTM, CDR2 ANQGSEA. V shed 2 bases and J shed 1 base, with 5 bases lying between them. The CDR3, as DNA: TGCAGCGTTGAAATTAGGAACACTGAAGCTTTCTTT. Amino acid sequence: CSVEIRNTEAFF.

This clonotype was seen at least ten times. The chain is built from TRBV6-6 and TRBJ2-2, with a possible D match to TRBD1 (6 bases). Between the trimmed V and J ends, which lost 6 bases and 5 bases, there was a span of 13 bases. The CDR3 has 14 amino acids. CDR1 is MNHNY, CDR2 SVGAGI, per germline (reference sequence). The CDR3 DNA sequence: TGTGCCAGCAGCTGGGACATAGGGACCGGGGAGCTGTTTTTT. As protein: CASSWDIGTGELFF.

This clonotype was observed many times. CDR3 DNA: TGTGCCAGCAGCTATAATACCGGGACAGGGGCGCACACTGAAGCTTTCTTT. Translated: CASSYNTGTGAHTEAFF. The rearrangement uses TRBV12-3 or TRBV12-4 and TRBJ1-1, with TRBD1 identical over 10 bases. Trimming cost V 6 bases and J 3 bases; bases outside gene matches: 13. This CDR3 contains 17 residues.

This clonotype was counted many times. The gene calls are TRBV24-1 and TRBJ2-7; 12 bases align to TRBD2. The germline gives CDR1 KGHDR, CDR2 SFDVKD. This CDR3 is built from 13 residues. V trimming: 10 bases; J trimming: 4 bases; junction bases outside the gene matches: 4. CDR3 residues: CATSLAGGYEQYF. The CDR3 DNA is TGTGCCACGTCACTAGCGGGAGGATACGAGCAGTACTTC.

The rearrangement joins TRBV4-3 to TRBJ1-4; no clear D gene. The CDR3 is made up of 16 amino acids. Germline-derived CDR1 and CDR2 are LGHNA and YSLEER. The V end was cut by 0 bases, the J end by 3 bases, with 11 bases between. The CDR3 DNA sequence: TGCGCCAGCAGCCAAGAGGAGTTCCAAGCTAATGAAAAACTGTTTTTT. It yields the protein CASSQEEFQANEKLFF.

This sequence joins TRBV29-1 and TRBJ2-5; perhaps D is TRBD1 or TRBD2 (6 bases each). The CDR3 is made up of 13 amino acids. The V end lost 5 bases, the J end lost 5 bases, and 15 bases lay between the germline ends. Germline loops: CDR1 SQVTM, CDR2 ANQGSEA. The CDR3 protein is CSVTPGARETQYF. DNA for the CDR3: TGCAGCGTTACACCGGGGGCAAGGGAGACCCAGTACTTC.

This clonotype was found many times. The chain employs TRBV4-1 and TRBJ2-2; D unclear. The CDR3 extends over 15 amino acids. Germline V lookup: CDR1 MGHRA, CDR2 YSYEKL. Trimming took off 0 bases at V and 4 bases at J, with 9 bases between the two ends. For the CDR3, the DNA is TGCGCCAGCAGCCAAGAGGCGATAAGCACCGGGGAGCTGTTTTTT. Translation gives CASSQEAISTGELFF.